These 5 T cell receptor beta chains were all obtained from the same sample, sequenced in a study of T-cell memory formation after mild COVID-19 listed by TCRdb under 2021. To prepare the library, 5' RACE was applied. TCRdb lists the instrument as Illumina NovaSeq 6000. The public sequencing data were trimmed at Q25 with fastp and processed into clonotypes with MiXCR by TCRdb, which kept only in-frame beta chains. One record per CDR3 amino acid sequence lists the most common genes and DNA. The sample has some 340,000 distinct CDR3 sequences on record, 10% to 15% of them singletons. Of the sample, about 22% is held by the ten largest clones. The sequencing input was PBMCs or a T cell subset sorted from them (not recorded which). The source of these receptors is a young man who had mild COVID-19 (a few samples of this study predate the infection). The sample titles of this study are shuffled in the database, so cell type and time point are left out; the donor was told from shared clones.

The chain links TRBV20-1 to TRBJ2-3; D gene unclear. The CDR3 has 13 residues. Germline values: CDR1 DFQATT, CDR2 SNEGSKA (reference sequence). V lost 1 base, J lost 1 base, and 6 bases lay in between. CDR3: CSARAIGTDTQYF. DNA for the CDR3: TGCAGTGCTAGAGCGATCGGCACAGATACGCAGTATTTT.

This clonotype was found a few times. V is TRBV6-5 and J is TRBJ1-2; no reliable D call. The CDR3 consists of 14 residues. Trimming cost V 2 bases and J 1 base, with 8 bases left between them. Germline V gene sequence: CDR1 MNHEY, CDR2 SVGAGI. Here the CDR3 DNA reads TGTGCCAGCAGTTACGCAGACGTTAACTATGGCTACACCTTC. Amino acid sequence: CASSYADVNYGYTF.

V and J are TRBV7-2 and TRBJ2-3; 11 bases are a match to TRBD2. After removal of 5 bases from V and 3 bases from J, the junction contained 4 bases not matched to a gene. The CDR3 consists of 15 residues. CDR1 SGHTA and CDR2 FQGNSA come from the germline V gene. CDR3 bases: TGTGCCAGCAGCAAAGCTAGCGGGGGGACAGATACGCAGTATTTT. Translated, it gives CASSKASGGTDTQYF.

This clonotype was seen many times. This CDR3 is CASSSPRGRNEQFF. Written as DNA, the CDR3 is TGTGCCAGCAGTTCCCCAAGGGGCCGCAATGAGCAGTTCTTC. The J gene is TRBJ2-1, the V gene TRBV27; tentative D call: TRBD1 (5 bases). The germline CDR1 and CDR2 sequences are MNHEY and SMNVEV (reference sequence). The CDR3 spans 14 residues. Trimming left V 4 bases short and J 6 bases short, with 13 bases between.

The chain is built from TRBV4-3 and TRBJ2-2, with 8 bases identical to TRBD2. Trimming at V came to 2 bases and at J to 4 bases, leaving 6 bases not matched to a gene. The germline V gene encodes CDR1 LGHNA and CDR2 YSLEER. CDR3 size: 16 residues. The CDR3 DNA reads TGCGCCAGCAGCCAACCGCGGGGGGCTTCCACCGGGGAGCTGTTTTTT. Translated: CASSQPRGASTGELFF.